Listed here are 25 T cell receptor beta chains from one sample, sequenced in a study of blood T cell repertoires in COVID-19. Here immunoSEQ multiplex PCR was the method, and the copy in TCRdb shows in-frame clones only, minus some. The table has just over 300,000 clones, 70% to 90% seen once. The source material was PBMCs or T cells enriched from blood (not recorded which). The receptors were gathered from a middle-aged woman who had recovered from COVID-19.

V usage is TRBV10-3 and J usage is TRBJ1-4; tentative D call: TRBD1 (5 bases). The CDR3 contains 14 residues. Trimming took off 5 bases at V and 7 bases at J, with 14 bases between the two ends. Germline values: CDR1 ENHRY, CDR2 SYGVKD. The CDR3 loop is CAISSREAGEKLFF. CDR3 nucleotide sequence: TGTGCCATCAGTAGCAGGGAGGCGGGTGAAAAACTGTTTTTT.

This clone appeared a few times. The chain uses TRBV5-1 and TRBJ1-1, with 8 bases identical to TRBD1. Losses at the gene ends were 4 bases for V and 5 bases for J; bases not matched to a gene: 7. CDR3 length equals 14 residues. The V gene's germline CDR1 is SGHRS and CDR2 YFSETQ. CDR3 nucleotide sequence: TGCGCCAGCAGCCAAGGACAGGGACGAACTGAAGCTTTCTTT. Its protein is CASSQGQGRTEAFF.

This clone was picked up one time. The gene calls are TRBV5-6 and TRBJ2-7; the D gene is possibly TRBD2 (5 bases). This CDR3 has 15 residues. Germline CDR1 and CDR2: SGHDT and YYEEEE. Trimming took off 4 bases at V and 3 bases at J, with 17 bases between the two ends. The DNA for the CDR3 is TGTGCCAGCAGCCCTCGACTACTACGAATCTACGAGCAGTACTTC. This sequence encodes CASSPRLLRIYEQYF. Full variable domain (outside the CDR3, taken from reference TRBV5-6 and TRBJ2-7): DAGVTQSPTHLIKTRGQQVTLRCSPKSGHDTVSWYQQALGQGPQFIFQYYEEEERQRGNFPDRFSGHQFPNYSSELNVNALLLGDSALYLCASSPRLLRIYEQYFGPGTRLTVT.

The chain couples TRBV5-1 to TRBJ2-7; maybe TRBD2 (7 bases). Germline V gene sequence: CDR1 SGHRS, CDR2 YFSETQ. The V and J ends lost 6 bases and 1 base respectively, with 14 bases between them. The CDR3 sequence is 14 residues long. The CDR3 region has the DNA TGCGCCAGCACCGAGGGGGGGAATTCCTACGAGCAGTACTTC. Its protein is CASTEGGNSYEQYF.

This rearrangement joins TRBV15 to TRBJ1-6; D might be TRBD1 (6 bases). The CDR3 has 15 amino acids. Trimming took 3 bases from V and 5 from J, leaving 11 bases between them. The germline gives CDR1 LNHNV, CDR2 YYDKDF (reference sequence). CDR3 residues: CATSRGTPDNSPLHF. Here the CDR3 DNA reads TGTGCCACCAGCAGGGGGACACCAGATAATTCACCCCTCCACTTT.

The V call is TRBV7-2, the J call TRBJ1-5, with TRBD1 matching 9 bases. Looked up from germline, CDR1 is SGHTA and CDR2 is FQGNSA. Losses at the gene ends were 5 bases for V and 4 bases for J; bases not matched to a gene: 6. This CDR3 spans 15 amino acids. The DNA of the CDR3 is TGTGCCAGCAGCATACAGGGGGCTGGTAATCAGCCCCAGCATTTT. Translation: CASSIQGAGNQPQHF.

This chain connects TRBV30 to TRBJ1-6; perhaps TRBD1 as D (5 bases). CDR1 and CDR2 (germline): GTSNPN, SVGIG (reference sequence). Between the trimmed V and J ends, which lost 4 bases and 7 bases, there was a span of 11 bases. The CDR3 has 13 amino acids. The DNA of the CDR3 is TGTGCCTGGACACTTAGGGGCAATTCACCCCTCCACTTT. Translating it yields CAWTLRGNSPLHF.

The genes are TRBV9 and TRBJ1-2, with unresolved D. Germline V gene sequence: CDR1 SGDLS, CDR2 YYNGEE. Trimming took off 0 bases at V and 1 base at J, with 4 bases between the two ends. The CDR3 is made up of 13 amino acids. Written as DNA, the CDR3 is TGTGCCAGCAGCGTAGGGCTTAACTATGGCTACACCTTC. This gives the protein CASSVGLNYGYTF.

The chain has TRBV19 and TRBJ2-5; 9 bases match TRBD2. The junction had 7 bases not matched to a gene; V was cut back by 1 base and J by 1 base. Germline V gene sequence: CDR1 LNHDA, CDR2 SQIVND (reference sequence). This CDR3 contains 17 residues. In DNA, the CDR3 is TGTGCCAGTAGTATAGCGGCTAGCGGGGCGATCCAAGAGACCCAGTACTTC. This codes for CASSIAASGAIQETQYF.

V usage is TRBV5-6 and J usage is TRBJ2-1; no clear D. CDR3 length equals 16 residues. V was pared by 0 bases and J by 5 bases, with 15 bases between. Germline loops: CDR1 SGHDT, CDR2 YYEEEE. CDR3 coding DNA: TGTGCCAGCAGCTTGGGTATCCCCCCGTCCCACAATGAGCAGTTCTTC. Amino acid sequence: CASSLGIPPSHNEQFF.

The chain has TRBV4-1 and TRBJ1-2, with TRBD1 matching over 8 bases. This CDR3 has 14 amino acids. V dropped 2 bases and J dropped 7; count of bases not matched to a gene: 6. Germline values: CDR1 MGHRA, CDR2 YSYEKL. The CDR3 bases are TGCGCCAGCAGCCAAACAGGGGGGTTTGGTGGCTACACCTTC. Translating gives CASSQTGGFGGYTF.

This chain joins TRBV19 and TRBJ1-1, with 8 bases lining up with TRBD1. Germline V gene sequence: CDR1 LNHDA, CDR2 SQIVND (reference sequence). CDR3 length equals 18 residues. The V and J ends lost 7 bases and 4 bases, in that order; junction bases with no gene match: 20. Here the CDR3 reads CASTGGAFLGRASTEAFF. CDR3 coding DNA: TGTGCCAGTACAGGGGGCGCGTTTCTGGGCCGCGCGAGCACTGAAGCTTTCTTT.

The table lists this clone with a count of one. The chain has TRBV5-1 and TRBJ1-1; D gene ambiguous. Germline CDR1 is SGHRS and CDR2 is YFSETQ. The CDR3 has 13 residues. Trimming stripped 1 base from V and 6 bases from J, with 10 bases between. This CDR3 reads CASSLREYAEAFF. The CDR3, as DNA: TGCGCCAGCAGCTTGAGGGAGTATGCTGAAGCTTTCTTT.

This chain joins TRBV27 and TRBJ1-2; no firm D call. CDR3 length equals 13 residues. Germline assignment: CDR1 MNHEY and CDR2 SMNVEV (reference sequence). V was clipped by 5 bases and J by 8 bases, with 15 bases between them. Here the CDR3 DNA reads TGTGCCAGCAGTCCCCGACCCGGAGGAGGCTACACCTTC. This translates into CASSPRPGGGYTF.

This sequence joins TRBV7-2 and TRBJ2-6; D perhaps matches TRBD1 (6 bases). CDR1 SGHTA and CDR2 FQGNSA come from the germline V gene. The CDR3 extends over 17 amino acids. The germline V and J ends were trimmed by 2 bases and 0 bases, with 11 bases remaining between them. The CDR3 nucleotides are TGTGCCAGCAGCTTATCGGGCAGGGGCTCTGGGGCCAACGTCCTGACTTTC. It specifies CASSLSGRGSGANVLTF. Looking up the rest from reference TRBV7-2 and TRBJ2-6 gives the full variable domain: GAGVSQSPSNKVTEKGKDVELRCDPISGHTALYWYRQSLGQGLEFLIYFQGNSAPDKSGLPSDRFSAERTGGSVSTLTIQRTQQEDSAVYLCASSLSGRGSGANVLTFGAGSRLTVL.

The genes are TRBV7-9 and TRBJ2-7, with TRBD2 identical over 7 bases. The CDR3 has 15 amino acids. Germline lookup yields CDR1 SEHNR and CDR2 FQNEAQ (reference sequence). Trimming cost V 4 bases and J 0 bases; bases outside gene matches: 6. The CDR3, as DNA: TGTGCCAGCAGCTATGCGGCTAGCGGCTCCTACGAGCAGTACTTC. The encoded protein is CASSYAASGSYEQYF.

J is TRBJ2-7 and V is TRBV5-1; 13 bases agree with TRBD2. The CDR3 totals 16 residues. V was pared by 4 bases and J by 5 bases, with 9 bases of the junction left unmatched. Looked up from germline, CDR1 is SGHRS and CDR2 is YFSETQ. The CDR3 nucleotides are TGCGCCAGCAGCACTAGCGGGGGGGCTAATCTGCACGAGCAGTACTTC. Translating it yields CASSTSGGANLHEQYF.

The table lists this clone with a count of one. The chain employs TRBV19 and TRBJ2-5, with 7 nucleotides matching TRBD2. Germline V gene lookup returns CDR1 LNHDA and CDR2 SQIVND (reference sequence). This CDR3 region has 14 residues. V lost 3 bases and J lost 4; bases outside the gene matches: 5. The DNA for the CDR3 is TGTGCCAGTAGTATGTCGGGAGGTCCAGAGACCCAGTACTTC. It encodes CASSMSGGPETQYF. Together with reference TRBV19 and TRBJ2-5, the CDR3 gives the full variable domain: DGGITQSPKYLFRKEGQNVTLSCEQNLNHDAMYWYRQDPGQGLRLIYYSQIVNDFQKGDIAEGYSVSREKKESFPLTVTSAQKNPTAFYLCASSMSGGPETQYFGPGTRLLVL.

V and J are TRBV11-2 and TRBJ2-5; D possibly corresponds to TRBD1 (6 bases). Germline V gene sequence: CDR1 SGHAT, CDR2 FQNNGV. There are 13 residues in the CDR3. V was pared by 6 bases and J by 2 bases, with 10 bases between. DNA for the CDR3: TGTGCCAGCAGTTATACAGGGCAAGAGACCCAGTACTTC. This sequence encodes CASSYTGQETQYF.

The rearrangement uses TRBV7-2 and TRBJ2-7, with D hard to call. The CDR3 extends over 12 amino acids. Looked up from germline, CDR1 is SGHTA and CDR2 is FQGNSA. V was trimmed by 4 bases and J by 2 bases, leaving 6 bases between them. CDR3 sequence (DNA): TGTGCCAGCAGCTCTTATACCTACGAGCAGTACTTC. Translation gives CASSSYTYEQYF. Using reference TRBV7-2 and TRBJ2-7 for the parts outside the CDR3, the full variable domain is GAGVSQSPSNKVTEKGKDVELRCDPISGHTALYWYRQSLGQGLEFLIYFQGNSAPDKSGLPSDRFSAERTGGSVSTLTIQRTQQEDSAVYLCASSSYTYEQYFGPGTRLTVT.

The rearrangement joins TRBV5-1 to TRBJ2-3; D not resolved. Germline assignment: CDR1 SGHRS and CDR2 YFSETQ. V dropped 3 bases and J dropped 2 bases, with 10 bases sitting between them. The CDR3 is 14 amino acids. The CDR3 loop is CASSSLASTDTQYF. DNA of the CDR3: TGCGCCAGCAGCTCATTAGCATCCACAGATACGCAGTATTTT.

The V call is TRBV19, the J call TRBJ2-7, with 12 bases fitting TRBD2. Germline trimming cut 3 bases from V and 2 bases from J; bases unmatched to any gene: 2. The CDR3 totals 15 residues. Germline V CDR1 and CDR2: LNHDA, SQIVND (reference sequence). The CDR3 DNA follows: TGTGCCAGTAGTATTGGACTAGCGGGACCCTACGAGCAGTACTTC. This codes for CASSIGLAGPYEQYF.

The V and J genes are TRBV7-3 and TRBJ2-2; D gene unclear. Germline CDR1 and CDR2: SGHTA and FQGTGA. The V end lost 3 bases, the J end lost 1 base, and 12 bases lay between the germline ends. The CDR3 extends over 16 amino acids. CDR3: CASSLQVVRNTGELFF. The CDR3 DNA reads as TGTGCCAGCAGCTTGCAGGTGGTTAGGAACACCGGGGAGCTGTTTTTT.

The chain links TRBV5-6 to TRBJ2-1; maybe TRBD2 (5 bases). The CDR3 has 11 residues. V was trimmed by 3 bases and J by 9 bases, leaving 7 bases between them. Germline CDR1 reads SGHDT; CDR2 reads YYEEEE. CDR3 region: CASSYEGEQFF. The CDR3, as DNA: TGTGCCAGCAGCTACGAGGGTGAGCAGTTCTTC.

In this sample, this clone turned up once. The genes are TRBV7-6 and TRBJ2-3; 7 bases fit TRBD2. The CDR3 runs 15 residues. Germline V gives CDR1 SGHVS, CDR2 FNYEAQ. The junction had 5 bases not matched to a gene; V was cut back by 5 bases and J by 0 bases. The CDR3 is CASSVLAASTDTQYF. The CDR3 nucleotides are TGTGCCAGCAGCGTTCTAGCGGCTAGCACAGATACGCAGTATTTT. Combining the CDR3 with reference TRBV7-6 and TRBJ2-3 gives the whole variable domain GAGVSQSPRYKVTKRGQDVALRCDPISGHVSLYWYRQALGQGPEFLTYFNYEAQQDKSGLPNDRFSAERPEGSISTLTIQRTEQRDSAMYRCASSVLAASTDTQYFGPGTRLTVL.